The T cell receptor beta chain described here comes from a study of regulatory T cells in long-lasting Graves disease. Study conclusions and caveats: Researchers reported studying only peripheral blood, not thyroid tissue.

Worth noting for this clonotype: What it recognizes is unknown.

Researchers made TCR beta libraries by using iRepertoire HTBI primers and running Arm-PCR on CDR3 regions. TCRdb recomputed calls from the multiplex PCR reads with MiXCR, one row per CDR3 protein. There are roughly 430,000 distinct CDR3 sequences in the sample; around a fifth occur only once, and approximately 15% lies in the top ten. The CDR3 is 17 amino acids. V shed 3 bases and J shed 3 bases, with 18 bases lying between them. Germline CDR1 and CDR2: SGHDN and FVKESK. The time point is: persistent/refractory GD, antithyroid drugs over 5 years with positive TRAb. The authors made the TCR library using RNA they extracted from PBMCs.

Sequencing used peripheral blood mononuclear cells (PBMCs), obtained when the disease was refractory, from a patient treated with antithyroid drugs. The sequence was obtained from a female donor with Graves disease. The chain has TRBV14 and TRBJ2-4; D might be TRBD1 or TRBD2, each matching 5 bases. The CDR3 loop reads CASSHLLSGAIKNIQYF. CDR3 coding DNA: TGTGCCAGCAGCCATTTATTATCCGGGGCAATCAAAAACATTCAGTACTTC.